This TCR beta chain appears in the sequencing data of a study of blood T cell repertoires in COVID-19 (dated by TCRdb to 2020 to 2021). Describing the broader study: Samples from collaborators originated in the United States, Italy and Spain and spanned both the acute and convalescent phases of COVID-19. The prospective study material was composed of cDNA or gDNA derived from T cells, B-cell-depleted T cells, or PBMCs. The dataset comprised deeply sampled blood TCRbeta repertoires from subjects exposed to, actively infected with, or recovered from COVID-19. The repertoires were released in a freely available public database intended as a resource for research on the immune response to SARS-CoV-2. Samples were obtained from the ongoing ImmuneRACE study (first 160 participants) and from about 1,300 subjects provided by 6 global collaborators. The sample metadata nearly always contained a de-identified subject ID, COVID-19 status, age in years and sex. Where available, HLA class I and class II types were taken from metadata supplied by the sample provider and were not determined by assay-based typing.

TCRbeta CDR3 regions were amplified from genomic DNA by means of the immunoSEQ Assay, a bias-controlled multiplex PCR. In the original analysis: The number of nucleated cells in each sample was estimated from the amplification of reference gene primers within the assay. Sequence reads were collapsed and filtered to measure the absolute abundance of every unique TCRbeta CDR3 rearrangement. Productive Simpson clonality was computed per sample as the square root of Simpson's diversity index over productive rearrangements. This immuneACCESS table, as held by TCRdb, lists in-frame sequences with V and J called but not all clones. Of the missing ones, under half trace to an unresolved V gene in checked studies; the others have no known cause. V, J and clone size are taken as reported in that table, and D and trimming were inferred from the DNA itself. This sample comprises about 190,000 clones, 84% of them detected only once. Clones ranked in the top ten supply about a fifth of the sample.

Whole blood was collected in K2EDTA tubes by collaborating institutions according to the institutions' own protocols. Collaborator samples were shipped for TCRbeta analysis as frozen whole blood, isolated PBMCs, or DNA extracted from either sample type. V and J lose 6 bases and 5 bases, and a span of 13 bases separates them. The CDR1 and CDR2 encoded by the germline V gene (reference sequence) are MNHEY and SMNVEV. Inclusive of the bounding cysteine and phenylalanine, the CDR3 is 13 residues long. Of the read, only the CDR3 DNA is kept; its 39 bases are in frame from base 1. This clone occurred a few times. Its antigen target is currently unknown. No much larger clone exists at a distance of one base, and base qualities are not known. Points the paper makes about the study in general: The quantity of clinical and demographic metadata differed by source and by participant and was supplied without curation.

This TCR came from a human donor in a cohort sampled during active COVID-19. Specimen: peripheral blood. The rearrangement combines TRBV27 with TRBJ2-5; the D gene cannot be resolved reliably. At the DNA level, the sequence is TGTGCCAGCAGAATCCACGAGAAGGAGACCCAGTACTTC. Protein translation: CASRIHEKETQYF.